Listed below are T cell receptor beta chains from one sample, sequenced in a study of cytomegalovirus exposure and HLA in healthy donors. Sequencing was performed with immunoSEQ multiplex PCR; in TCRdb, only in-frame clones are kept and a portion is missing. Of about 160,000 clones in the sample, about 81% were seen once. Sequencing was carried out using PBMCs. The receptor set was obtained from a girl between 2 and 10 years old in good health and CMV-seropositive. The CDR3 runs from the conserved cysteine through the conserved F or W. The order of the fields is V gene, J gene, D gene, clone size, CDR3 protein, CDR3 DNA. A D gene is named only where the DNA matches it firmly. The size field is filled for only some rows; it gives once, few, many or a size class.

v_gene: TRBV29-1; j_gene: TRBJ2-7; d_gene: TRBD2; abundance: few; CDR3aa: CSATGTSDEQYF; CDR3nt: TGCAGCGCCACCGGGACTAGCGACGAGCAGTACTTC
v_gene: TRBV6-1; j_gene: TRBJ2-3; d_gene: NA; abundance: NA; CDR3aa: CASSEAGRGGTQYF; CDR3nt: TGTGCCAGCAGTGAAGCTGGTAGAGGGGGTACGCAGTATTTT
v_gene: TRBV27; j_gene: TRBJ1-1; d_gene: NA; abundance: few; CDR3aa: CASGSDWTGMAFF; CDR3nt: TGTGCCAGCGGCTCTGACTGGACGGGGATGGCTTTCTTT
v_gene: TRBV14; j_gene: TRBJ2-3; d_gene: TRBD1; abundance: NA; CDR3aa: CASSQEYRDREYF; CDR3nt: TGTGCCAGCAGCCAAGAATACAGGGACAGGGAGTATTTT
v_gene: TRBV4-2; j_gene: TRBJ1-4; d_gene: TRBD1; abundance: NA; CDR3aa: CASSQEGDRREKLFF; CDR3nt: TGTGCCAGCAGCCAAGAAGGGGACAGGCGCGAAAAACTGTTTTTT
v_gene: TRBV4-1; j_gene: TRBJ1-4; d_gene: TRBD1; abundance: NA; CDR3aa: CASSRGQGVATNEKLFF; CDR3nt: TGCGCCAGCAGCAGAGGACAGGGGGTAGCAACTAATGAAAAACTGTTTTTT
v_gene: TRBV28; j_gene: TRBJ1-1; d_gene: NA; abundance: NA; CDR3aa: CASSSVRDTEAFF; CDR3nt: TGTGCCAGCAGCTCCGTACGGGACACTGAAGCTTTCTTT
v_gene: TRBV5-4; j_gene: TRBJ2-1; d_gene: TRBD2; abundance: NA; CDR3aa: CASGLEAGGGEQFF; CDR3nt: TGTGCCAGCGGGCTTGAAGCGGGAGGAGGTGAGCAGTTCTTC
v_gene: TRBV4-1; j_gene: TRBJ1-1; d_gene: TRBD1; abundance: few; CDR3aa: CASSQRPRDRGRAFF; CDR3nt: TGCGCCAGCAGCCAACGACCTCGGGACAGGGGGCGAGCTTTCTTT
v_gene: TRBV5-1; j_gene: TRBJ2-7; d_gene: NA; abundance: NA; CDR3aa: CASCRDLGSSYEQYF; CDR3nt: TGCGCCAGCTGCAGGGACTTGGGGAGCTCCTACGAGCAGTACTTC
v_gene: TRBV7-9; j_gene: TRBJ1-1; d_gene: NA; abundance: NA; CDR3aa: CASSPVGGTEAFF; CDR3nt: TGTGCCAGCAGCCCTGTCGGAGGTACTGAAGCTTTCTTT
v_gene: TRBV2; j_gene: TRBJ1-4; d_gene: NA; abundance: NA; CDR3aa: CASSPQGTNEKLFF; CDR3nt: TGTGCCAGCAGTCCACAGGGAACTAATGAAAAACTGTTTTTT
v_gene: TRBV5-1; j_gene: TRBJ2-1; d_gene: TRBD2; abundance: NA; CDR3aa: CASSLAGNYNEQFF; CDR3nt: TGCGCCAGCAGCCTAGCGGGAAACTACAATGAGCAGTTCTTC
v_gene: TRBV27; j_gene: TRBJ1-1; d_gene: TRBD1; abundance: NA; CDR3aa: CASSLDRGRTEAFF; CDR3nt: TGTGCCAGCAGCCTCGACAGGGGAAGAACTGAAGCTTTCTTT
v_gene: TRBV2; j_gene: TRBJ2-3; d_gene: TRBD2; abundance: NA; CDR3aa: CASSTSGRESTDTQYF; CDR3nt: TGTGCCAGCAGCACTAGCGGGAGGGAAAGCACAGATACGCAGTATTTT
v_gene: TRBV7-9; j_gene: TRBJ2-1; d_gene: NA; abundance: NA; CDR3aa: CASSLGWGDEQFF; CDR3nt: TGTGCCAGCAGCTTAGGTTGGGGCGATGAGCAGTTCTTC
v_gene: TRBV6-9; j_gene: TRBJ2-7; d_gene: NA; abundance: NA; CDR3aa: CASSYARVEVPEQYF; CDR3nt: TGTGCCAGCAGTTACGCCAGGGTAGAGGTCCCCGAGCAGTACTTC
v_gene: TRBV5-4; j_gene: TRBJ1-2; d_gene: NA; abundance: once; CDR3aa: CASSSDPRSGDGYTF; CDR3nt: TGTGCCAGCAGCTCAGACCCACGGTCCGGAGATGGCTACACCTTC
v_gene: TRBV19; j_gene: TRBJ1-5; d_gene: NA; abundance: NA; CDR3aa: CASSIVAGGNQPQHF; CDR3nt: TGTGCCAGTAGTATAGTCGCAGGGGGCAATCAGCCCCAGCATTTT
v_gene: TRBV30; j_gene: TRBJ2-1; d_gene: TRBD1; abundance: NA; CDR3aa: CAWGRQGGWNGQFF; CDR3nt: TGTGCCTGGGGCAGACAGGGGGGGTGGAATGGGCAGTTCTTC
v_gene: TRBV30; j_gene: TRBJ1-4; d_gene: NA; abundance: few; CDR3aa: CAWSVPGGINEKLFF; CDR3nt: TGTGCCTGGAGTGTACCGGGGGGTATTAATGAAAAACTGTTTTTT
v_gene: TRBV29-1; j_gene: TRBJ2-7; d_gene: TRBD2; abundance: NA; CDR3aa: CSARLSGRANYEQYF; CDR3nt: TGCAGCGCCCGATTGAGCGGGAGGGCTAATTACGAGCAGTACTTC
v_gene: TRBV19; j_gene: TRBJ1-1; d_gene: NA; abundance: NA; CDR3aa: CASSISGVYTEAFF; CDR3nt: TGTGCCAGTAGTATATCGGGGGTGTACACTGAAGCTTTCTTT
v_gene: TRBV13; j_gene: TRBJ1-5; d_gene: NA; abundance: NA; CDR3aa: CASSGGTQQPQHF; CDR3nt: TGTGCCAGCAGCGGAGGAACACAGCAGCCCCAGCATTTT
v_gene: TRBV4-1; j_gene: TRBJ2-1; d_gene: NA; abundance: NA; CDR3aa: CASSQVPVAQYNEQFF; CDR3nt: TGCGCCAGCAGCCAAGTCCCAGTCGCACAATACAATGAGCAGTTCTTC
v_gene: TRBV18; j_gene: TRBJ2-5; d_gene: TRBD2; abundance: NA; CDR3aa: CASSPPVGLAGEETQYF; CDR3nt: TGTGCCAGCTCACCTCCCGTGGGTCTAGCGGGAGAGGAGACCCAGTACTTC
v_gene: TRBV2; j_gene: TRBJ1-1; d_gene: TRBD1; abundance: once; CDR3aa: CASSPGTANTEAFF; CDR3nt: TGTGCCAGCAGTCCCGGGACAGCGAACACTGAAGCTTTCTTT
v_gene: TRBV5-1; j_gene: TRBJ1-2; d_gene: NA; abundance: NA; CDR3aa: CASSLGQSNYGYTF; CDR3nt: TGCGCCAGCAGCTTGGGACAGTCTAACTATGGCTACACCTTC
v_gene: TRBV2; j_gene: TRBJ1-3; d_gene: NA; abundance: NA; CDR3aa: CASIQQGSGNTIYF; CDR3nt: TGTGCCAGCATCCAACAGGGCTCTGGAAACACCATATATTTT
v_gene: TRBV5-1; j_gene: TRBJ2-7; d_gene: TRBD1; abundance: NA; CDR3aa: CASSFRGQGQGKNHEQYF; CDR3nt: TGCGCCAGCAGCTTCCGCGGACAGGGCCAGGGGAAAAACCACGAGCAGTACTTC
v_gene: TRBV29-1; j_gene: TRBJ2-5; d_gene: TRBD2; abundance: NA; CDR3aa: CSVRSRLTSGRQETQYF; CDR3nt: TGCAGCGTCAGATCTCGGTTGACTAGCGGGCGACAAGAGACCCAGTACTTC
v_gene: TRBV5-1; j_gene: TRBJ2-1; d_gene: TRBD2; abundance: few; CDR3aa: CASNLAGGYNEQFF; CDR3nt: TGCGCCAGCAATCTAGCGGGAGGATACAATGAGCAGTTCTTC
v_gene: TRBV28; j_gene: TRBJ2-7; d_gene: NA; abundance: NA; CDR3aa: CASSLRGSRQGGEQYF; CDR3nt: TGTGCCAGCAGTTTAAGGGGATCTCGCCAGGGCGGCGAGCAGTACTTC
v_gene: TRBV6-4; j_gene: TRBJ2-1; d_gene: NA; abundance: NA; CDR3aa: CASSDSEYNEQFF; CDR3nt: TGTGCCAGCAGTGACTCGGAGTACAATGAGCAGTTCTTC
v_gene: TRBV29-1; j_gene: TRBJ2-7; d_gene: TRBD2; abundance: NA; CDR3aa: CSVEVWELAGGYEQYF; CDR3nt: TGCAGCGTTGAAGTATGGGAACTAGCGGGGGGGTACGAGCAGTACTTC
v_gene: TRBV10-1; j_gene: TRBJ2-5; d_gene: NA; abundance: NA; CDR3aa: CASSEGSAETQYF; CDR3nt: TGCGCCAGCAGTGAGGGTAGCGCCGAGACCCAGTACTTC
v_gene: TRBV6-5; j_gene: TRBJ2-3; d_gene: TRBD2; abundance: NA; CDR3aa: CASSSGRWADTQYF; CDR3nt: TGTGCCAGCTCTAGCGGGAGGTGGGCAGATACGCAGTATTTT